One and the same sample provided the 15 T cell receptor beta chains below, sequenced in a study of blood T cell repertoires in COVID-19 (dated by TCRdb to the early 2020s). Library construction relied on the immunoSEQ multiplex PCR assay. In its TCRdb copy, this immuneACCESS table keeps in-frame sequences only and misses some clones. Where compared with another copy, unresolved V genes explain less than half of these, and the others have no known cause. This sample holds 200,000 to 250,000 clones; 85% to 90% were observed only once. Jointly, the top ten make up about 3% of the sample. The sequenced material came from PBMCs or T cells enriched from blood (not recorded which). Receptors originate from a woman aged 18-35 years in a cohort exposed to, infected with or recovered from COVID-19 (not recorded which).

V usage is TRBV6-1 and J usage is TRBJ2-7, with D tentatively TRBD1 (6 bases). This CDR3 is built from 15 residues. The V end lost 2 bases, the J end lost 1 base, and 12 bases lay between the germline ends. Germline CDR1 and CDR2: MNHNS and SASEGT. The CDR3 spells CASSENPGVSYEQYF. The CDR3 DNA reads TGTGCCAGCAGTGAAAACCCAGGGGTGTCCTACGAGCAGTACTTC.

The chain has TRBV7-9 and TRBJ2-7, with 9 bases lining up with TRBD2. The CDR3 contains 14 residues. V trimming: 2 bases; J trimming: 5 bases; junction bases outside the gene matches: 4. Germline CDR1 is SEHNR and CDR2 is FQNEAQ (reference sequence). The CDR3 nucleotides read TGTGCCAGCAGCTTACAGGGGACTAGCAACGAGCAGTACTTC. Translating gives CASSLQGTSNEQYF.

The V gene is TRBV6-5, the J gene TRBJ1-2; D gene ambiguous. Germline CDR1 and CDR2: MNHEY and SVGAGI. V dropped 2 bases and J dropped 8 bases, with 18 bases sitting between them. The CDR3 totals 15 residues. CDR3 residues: CASSYGRVESKGYTF. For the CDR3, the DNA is TGTGCCAGCAGTTACGGCCGGGTGGAATCAAAGGGCTACACCTTC.

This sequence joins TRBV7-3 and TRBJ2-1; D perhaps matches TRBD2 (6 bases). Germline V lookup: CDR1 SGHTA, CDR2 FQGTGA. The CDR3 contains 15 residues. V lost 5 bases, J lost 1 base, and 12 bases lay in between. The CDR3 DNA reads TGTGCCAGCAGCCCAGGGACTTTTTCCTACAATGAGCAGTTCTTC. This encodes CASSPGTFSYNEQFF.

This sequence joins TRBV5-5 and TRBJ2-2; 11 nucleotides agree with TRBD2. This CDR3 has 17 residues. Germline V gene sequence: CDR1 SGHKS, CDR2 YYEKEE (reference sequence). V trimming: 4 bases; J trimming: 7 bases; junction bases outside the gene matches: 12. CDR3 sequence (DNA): TGTGCCAGCAGCACAAGGGGGGGGACTAGCGGAATCGGGGAGCTGTTTTTT. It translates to CASSTRGGTSGIGELFF.

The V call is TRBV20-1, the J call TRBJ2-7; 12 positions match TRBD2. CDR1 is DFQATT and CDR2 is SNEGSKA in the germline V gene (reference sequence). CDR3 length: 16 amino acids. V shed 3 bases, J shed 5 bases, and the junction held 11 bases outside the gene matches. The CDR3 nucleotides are TGCAGTGCTAGTCGGGTTGTACTAGCGGGAGGAAACGAGCAGTACTTC. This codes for CSASRVVLAGGNEQYF.

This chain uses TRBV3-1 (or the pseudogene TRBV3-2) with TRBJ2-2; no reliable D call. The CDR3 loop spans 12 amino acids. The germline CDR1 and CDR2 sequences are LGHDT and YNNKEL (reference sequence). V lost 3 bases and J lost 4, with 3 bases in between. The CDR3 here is CASSQSTGELFF. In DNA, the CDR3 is TGTGCCAGCAGCCAGAGCACCGGGGAGCTGTTTTTT.

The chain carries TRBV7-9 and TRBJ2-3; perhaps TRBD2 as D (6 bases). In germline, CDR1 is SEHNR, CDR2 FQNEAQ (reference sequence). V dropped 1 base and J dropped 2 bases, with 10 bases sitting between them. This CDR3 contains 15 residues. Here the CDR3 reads CASSLGRGNTDTQYF. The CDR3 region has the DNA TGTGCCAGCAGCTTAGGTCGGGGGAACACAGATACGCAGTATTTT. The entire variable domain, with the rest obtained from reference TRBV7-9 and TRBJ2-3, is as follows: DTGVSQNPRHKITKRGQNVTFRCDPISEHNRLYWYRQTLGQGPEFLTYFQNEAQLEKSRLLSDRFSAERPKGSFSTLEIQRTEQGDSAMYLCASSLGRGNTDTQYFGPGTRLTVL.

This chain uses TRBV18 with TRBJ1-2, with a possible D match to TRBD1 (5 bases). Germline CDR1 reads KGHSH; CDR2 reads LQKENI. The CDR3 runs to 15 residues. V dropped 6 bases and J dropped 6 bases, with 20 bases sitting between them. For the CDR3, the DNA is TGTGCCAGCTCCCAAGAATGGAGGGGAGCGGATGGCTACACCTTC. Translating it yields CASSQEWRGADGYTF.

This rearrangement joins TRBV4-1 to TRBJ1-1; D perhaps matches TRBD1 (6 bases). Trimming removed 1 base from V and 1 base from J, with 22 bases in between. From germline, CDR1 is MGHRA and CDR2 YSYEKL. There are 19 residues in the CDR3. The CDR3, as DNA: TGCGCCAGCAGCCAAGCAAGGGGCAGGGGAGAGGGCACGAACACTGAAGCTTTCTTT. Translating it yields CASSQARGRGEGTNTEAFF.

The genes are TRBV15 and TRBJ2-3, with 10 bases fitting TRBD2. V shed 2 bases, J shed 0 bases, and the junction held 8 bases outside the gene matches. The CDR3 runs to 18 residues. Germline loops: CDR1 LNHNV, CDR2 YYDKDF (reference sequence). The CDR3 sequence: CATSRPPGLAFSTDTQYF. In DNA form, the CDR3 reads TGTGCCACCAGCAGACCCCCGGGACTAGCGTTTAGCACAGATACGCAGTATTTT.

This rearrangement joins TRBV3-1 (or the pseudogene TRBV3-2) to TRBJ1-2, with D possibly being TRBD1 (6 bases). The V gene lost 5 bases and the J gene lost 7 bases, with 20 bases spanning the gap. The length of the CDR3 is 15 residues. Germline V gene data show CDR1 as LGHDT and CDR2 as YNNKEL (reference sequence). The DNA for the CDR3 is TGTGCCAGCAGCGTATTCCGGGACAACTTTGCTGGCTACACCTTC. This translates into CASSVFRDNFAGYTF.

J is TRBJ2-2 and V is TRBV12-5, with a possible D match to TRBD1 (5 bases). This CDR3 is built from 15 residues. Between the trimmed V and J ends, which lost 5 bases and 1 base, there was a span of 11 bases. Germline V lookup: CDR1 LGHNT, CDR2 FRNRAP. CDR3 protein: CASGRPTGNTGELFF. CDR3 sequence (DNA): TGTGCTAGTGGTCGCCCCACAGGGAACACCGGGGAGCTGTTTTTT.

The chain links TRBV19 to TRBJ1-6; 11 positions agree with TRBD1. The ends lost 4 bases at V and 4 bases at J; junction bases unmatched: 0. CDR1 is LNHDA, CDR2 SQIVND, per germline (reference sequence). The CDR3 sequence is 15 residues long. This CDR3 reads CASSRDRGYNSPLHF. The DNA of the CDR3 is TGTGCCAGTAGTAGGGACAGGGGGTATAATTCACCCCTCCACTTT.

The CDR3 region has the DNA TGTGCCAGCAGCCTGGGGGGGGTGTATCGGAGTAACACAGATACGCAGTATTTT. Translating it yields CASSLGGVYRSNTDTQYF. The V call is TRBV7-8, the J call TRBJ2-3, with TRBD2 matching over 7 bases. Trimming removed 5 bases from V and 2 bases from J; junction bases left unmatched: 16. Germline CDR1 and CDR2: SGHVS and FQNEAQ. This CDR3 has 18 amino acids.